This is a list of T cell receptor beta chains from one sample in a study of blood T cell repertoires in COVID-19. TCRdb's copy holds only in-frame clones and misses some; the assay was immunoSEQ multiplex PCR. The sample comprises 350,000 to 450,000 clones, around 87% of which are singletons, and around 1.9% rests with the top ten. Sequencing was performed on PBMCs or T cells enriched from blood (not recorded which). These receptors came from a middle-aged man in a cohort exposed to, infected with or recovered from COVID-19 (not recorded which). Each CDR3 is given with its conserved first and last residue. Fields, in order: clone size, J gene, V gene, D gene, CDR3 protein, CDR3 DNA. The D gene is left open where the match is weak. The listing skips clone size in some rows; elsewhere it reads once, few, many or a size class.

. | TRBJ2-3 | TRBV7-9 | TRBD1 | CASSLFGTGEDTQYF | TGTGCCAGCAGCCTTTTTGGGACAGGGGAAGATACGCAGTATTTT
. | TRBJ1-1 | TRBV18 | . | CASSPGWAESTEAFF | TGTGCCAGCTCACCAGGCTGGGCCGAAAGCACTGAAGCTTTCTTT
. | TRBJ1-4 | TRBV2 | TRBD1 | CASRSGTGGEKLFF | TGTGCCAGCAGATCCGGGACAGGGGGCGAAAAACTGTTTTTT
. | TRBJ1-2 | TRBV5-1 | . | CASSGEAPEGYTF | TGCGCCAGCAGTGGGGAGGCACCCGAGGGCTACACCTTC
. | TRBJ1-2 | TRBV18 | . | CASSPSLTGPYGYTF | TGTGCCAGCTCACCCTCCTTAACAGGCCCCTATGGCTACACCTTC
. | TRBJ2-7 | TRBV11-2 | TRBD2 | CASSISGRGVEQYF | TGTGCCAGCAGCATTAGCGGGAGGGGTGTCGAGCAGTACTTC
. | TRBJ2-2 | TRBV7-8 | . | CASSSLLATGELFF | TGTGCCAGCAGCTCCCTCCTGGCCACCGGGGAGCTGTTTTTT
. | TRBJ1-6 | TRBV30 | TRBD1 | CAWTGTGISYNSPLHF | TGTGCCTGGACGGGGACAGGGATATCCTATAATTCACCCCTCCACTTT
. | TRBJ2-6 | TRBV7-9 | TRBD2 | CASSLTRGGSSGANVLTF | TGTGCCAGCAGCTTAACGCGGGGCGGGAGTTCTGGGGCCAACGTCCTGACTTTC
. | TRBJ1-2 | TRBV30 | . | CAWSEGGFGGYTF | TGTGCCTGGAGTGAAGGCGGTTTTGGTGGCTACACCTTC
. | TRBJ2-7 | TRBV7-2 | TRBD2 | CASSLRREGHEQYF | TGTGCCAGCAGCCTTAGGCGGGAGGGCCACGAGCAGTACTTC
. | TRBJ2-7 | TRBV10-3 | . | CAISESIPGQGSYEQYF | TGTGCCATCAGTGAGTCGATCCCCGGGCAGGGGTCCTACGAGCAGTACTTC
few | TRBJ2-7 | TRBV21-1 | . | CASSTGLAGAKRYEQYF | TGTGCCAGCAGCACCGGACTAGCGGGAGCCAAGAGGTACGAGCAGTACTTC
once | TRBJ2-2 | TRBV3-1/TRBV3-2 | . | CASSPQVSSVTGELFF | TGTGCCAGCAGCCCCCAAGTTAGCAGCGTCACCGGGGAGCTGTTTTTT
. | TRBJ1-4 | TRBV28 | . | CASSGGRRNEKLFF | TGTGCCAGCAGTGGAGGACGACGAAATGAAAAACTGTTTTTT
. | TRBJ1-2 | TRBV5-1 | TRBD1 | CASSLGGDRGGYTF | TGCGCCAGCAGCTTGGGAGGGGACAGGGGCGGCTACACCTTC
. | TRBJ2-1 | TRBV28 | TRBD2 | CASSLLAGDPFF | TGTGCCAGCAGTTTATTGGCGGGAGACCCGTTCTTC
. | TRBJ1-2 | TRBV2 | TRBD1 | CASMDRGYGYTF | TGTGCCAGCATGGACAGGGGCTATGGCTACACCTTC
. | TRBJ2-6 | TRBV27 | . | CASTQDSGANVLTF | TGTGCCAGCACCCAGGACTCTGGGGCCAACGTCCTGACTTTC
. | TRBJ2-2 | TRBV19 | TRBD2 | CASSWETSGRHGELFF | TGTGCCAGTAGTTGGGAGACTAGCGGGAGGCACGGGGAGCTGTTTTTT
. | TRBJ2-3 | TRBV2 | TRBD1 | CASRTGTGVFVTDTQYF | TGTGCCAGCAGAACCGGGACAGGGGTTTTTGTCACAGATACGCAGTATTTT
. | TRBJ2-7 | TRBV28 | TRBD2 | CASRSGISSYEQYF | TGTGCCAGCAGAAGCGGGATTAGCTCCTACGAGCAGTACTTC
. | TRBJ1-4 | TRBV2 | . | CASSEAWDAWTATNEKLFF | TGTGCCAGCAGTGAAGCGTGGGATGCCTGGACAGCAACTAATGAAAAACTGTTTTTT
. | TRBJ1-5 | TRBV5-1 | TRBD1 | CASSVGTGGYQPQHF | TGCGCCAGCAGCGTCGGGACAGGGGGCTATCAGCCCCAGCATTTT
. | TRBJ2-7 | TRBV29-1 | . | CSVRAGGYEQYF | TGCAGCGTGCGAGCGGGCGGCTACGAGCAGTACTTC
. | TRBJ1-4 | TRBV29-1 | . | CSVVGAATNEKLFF | TGCAGCGTTGTAGGGGCTGCAACTAATGAAAAACTGTTTTTT
. | TRBJ2-7 | TRBV27 | . | CASSLSLGSTYYEQYF | TGTGCCAGCAGTTTATCCCTCGGGTCGACCTACTACGAGCAGTACTTC
. | TRBJ1-2 | TRBV5-5 | TRBD1 | CASSLEGQGNPYGYTF | TGTGCCAGCAGCTTGGAGGGACAGGGGAATCCCTATGGCTACACCTTC
. | TRBJ2-7 | TRBV24-1 | . | CATSDTSNHEQYF | TGTGCCACCAGTGATACTAGCAACCACGAGCAGTACTTC
. | TRBJ2-3 | TRBV6-5 | TRBD2 | CASARLAGNTDTQYF | TGTGCCAGCGCTCGACTAGCGGGGAACACAGATACGCAGTATTTT
few | TRBJ1-1 | TRBV7-6 | . | CASSLDPGGKGEAFF | TGTGCCAGCAGCTTGGACCCGGGGGGTAAGGGTGAAGCTTTCTTT
. | TRBJ2-1 | TRBV24-1 | . | CATAGKGRGYNEQFF | TGTGCCACCGCAGGTAAGGGAAGGGGATACAATGAGCAGTTCTTC
. | TRBJ1-6 | TRBV7-8 | TRBD1 | CASSLEGQIISPLHF | TGTGCCAGCAGCTTAGAGGGACAGATAATTTCACCCCTCCACTTT
. | TRBJ2-7 | TRBV5-1 | TRBD1 | CASTRTGGGYEQYF | TGCGCCAGCACCAGGACAGGGGGCGGGTACGAGCAGTACTTC
. | TRBJ2-7 | TRBV30 | . | CAWSAFAGFSEQYF | TGTGCCTGGAGTGCGTTCGCGGGGTTCTCCGAGCAGTACTTC
few | TRBJ2-7 | TRBV28 | . | CASSSLRSSEQYF | TGTGCCAGCAGTTCGCTTAGGAGTAGCGAGCAGTACTTC
few | TRBJ1-5 | TRBV30 | TRBD1 | CAWSLGQEGFQPQHF | TGTGCCTGGAGCCTCGGACAGGAGGGATTTCAGCCCCAGCATTTT
. | TRBJ1-3 | TRBV19 | . | CASSPQVSGNTIYF | TGTGCCAGTAGTCCGCAGGTCTCTGGAAACACCATATATTTT
once | TRBJ1-1 | TRBV5-4 | TRBD1 | CASSRTGANTEAFF | TGTGCCAGCAGCCGGACAGGGGCTAACACTGAAGCTTTCTTT